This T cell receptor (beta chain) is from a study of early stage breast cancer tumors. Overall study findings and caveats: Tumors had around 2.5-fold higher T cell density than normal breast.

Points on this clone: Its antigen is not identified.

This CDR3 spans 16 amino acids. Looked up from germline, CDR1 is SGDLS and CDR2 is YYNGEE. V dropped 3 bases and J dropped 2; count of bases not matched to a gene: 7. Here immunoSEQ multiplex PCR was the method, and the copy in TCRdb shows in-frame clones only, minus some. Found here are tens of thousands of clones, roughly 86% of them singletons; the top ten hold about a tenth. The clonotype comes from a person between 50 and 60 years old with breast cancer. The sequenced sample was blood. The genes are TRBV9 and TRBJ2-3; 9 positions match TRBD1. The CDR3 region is CASSAGDRVNTDTQYF. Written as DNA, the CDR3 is TGTGCCAGCAGCGCCGGGGACAGGGTAAACACAGATACGCAGTATTTT.